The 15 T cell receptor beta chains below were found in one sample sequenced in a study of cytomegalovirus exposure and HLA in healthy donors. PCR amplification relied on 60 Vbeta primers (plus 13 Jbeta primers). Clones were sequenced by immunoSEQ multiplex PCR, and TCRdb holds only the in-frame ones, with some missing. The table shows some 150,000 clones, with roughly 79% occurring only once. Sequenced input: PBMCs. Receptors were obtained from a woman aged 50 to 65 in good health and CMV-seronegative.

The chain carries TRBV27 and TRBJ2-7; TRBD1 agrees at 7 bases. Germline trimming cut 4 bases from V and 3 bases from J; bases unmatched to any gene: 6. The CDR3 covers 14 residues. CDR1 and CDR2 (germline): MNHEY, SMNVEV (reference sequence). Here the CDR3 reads CASSWDRQGYEQYF. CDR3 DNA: TGTGCCAGCAGTTGGGATAGACAGGGCTACGAGCAGTACTTC.

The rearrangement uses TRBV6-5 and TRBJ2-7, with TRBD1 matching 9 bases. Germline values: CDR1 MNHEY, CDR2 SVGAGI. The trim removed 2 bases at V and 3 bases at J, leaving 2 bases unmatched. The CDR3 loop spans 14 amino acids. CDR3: CASSYRGQGYEQYF. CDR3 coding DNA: TGTGCCAGCAGTTACCGGGGACAGGGCTACGAGCAGTACTTC.

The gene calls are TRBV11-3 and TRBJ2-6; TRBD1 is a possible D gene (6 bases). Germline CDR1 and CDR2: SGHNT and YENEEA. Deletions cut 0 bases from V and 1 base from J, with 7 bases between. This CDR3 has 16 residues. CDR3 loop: CASSLDRGSGANVLTF. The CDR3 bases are TGTGCCAGCAGCTTAGATAGGGGGTCTGGGGCCAACGTCCTGACTTTC.

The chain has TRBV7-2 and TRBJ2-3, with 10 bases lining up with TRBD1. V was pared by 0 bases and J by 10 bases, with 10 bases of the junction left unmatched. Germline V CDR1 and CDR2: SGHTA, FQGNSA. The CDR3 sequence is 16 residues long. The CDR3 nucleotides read TGTGCCAGCAGCTTAGCCGGGACAGGGGCGTTTGGTTCGCAGTATTTT. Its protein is CASSLAGTGAFGSQYF.

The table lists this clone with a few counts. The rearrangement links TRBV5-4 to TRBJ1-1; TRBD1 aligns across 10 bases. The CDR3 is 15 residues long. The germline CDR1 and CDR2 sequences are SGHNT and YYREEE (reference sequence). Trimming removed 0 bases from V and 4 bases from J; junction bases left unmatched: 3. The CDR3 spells CASSLDGTGVTEAFF. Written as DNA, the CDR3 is TGTGCCAGCAGCTTGGACGGGACAGGGGTCACTGAAGCTTTCTTT.

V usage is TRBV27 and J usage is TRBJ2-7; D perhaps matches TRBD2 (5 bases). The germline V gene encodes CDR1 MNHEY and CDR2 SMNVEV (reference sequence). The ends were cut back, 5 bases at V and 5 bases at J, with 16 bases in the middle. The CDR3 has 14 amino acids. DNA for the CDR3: TGTGCCAGCAGTCCCATGACTACCCGTAACGAGCAGTACTTC. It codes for CASSPMTTRNEQYF.

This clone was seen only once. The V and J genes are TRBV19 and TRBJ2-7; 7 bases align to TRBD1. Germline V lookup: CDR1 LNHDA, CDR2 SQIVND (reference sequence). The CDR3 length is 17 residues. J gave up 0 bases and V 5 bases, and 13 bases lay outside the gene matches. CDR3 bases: TGTGCCAGTAGTGTACGGGGACAGATAACATACTCCTACGAGCAGTACTTC. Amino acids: CASSVRGQITYSYEQYF.

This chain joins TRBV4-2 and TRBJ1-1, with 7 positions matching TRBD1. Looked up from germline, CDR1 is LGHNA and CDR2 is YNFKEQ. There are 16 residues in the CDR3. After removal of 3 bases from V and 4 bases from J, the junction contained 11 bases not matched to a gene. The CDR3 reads CASSHPPTGWGTEAFF. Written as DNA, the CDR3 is TGTGCCAGCAGCCACCCACCGACAGGGTGGGGCACTGAAGCTTTCTTT.

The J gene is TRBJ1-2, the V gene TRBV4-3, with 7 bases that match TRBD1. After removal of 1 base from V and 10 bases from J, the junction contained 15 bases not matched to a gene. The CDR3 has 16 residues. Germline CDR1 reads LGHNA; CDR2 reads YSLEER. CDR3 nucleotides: TGCGCCAGCAGCCAAGCGGTCACCGGGACAGTTCGCTTCTACACCTTC. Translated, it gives CASSQAVTGTVRFYTF.

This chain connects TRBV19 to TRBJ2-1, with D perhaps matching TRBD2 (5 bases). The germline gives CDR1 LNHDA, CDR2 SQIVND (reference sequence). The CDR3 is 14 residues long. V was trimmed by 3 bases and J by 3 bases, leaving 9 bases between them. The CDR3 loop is CASSMRGLYNEQFF. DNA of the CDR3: TGTGCCAGTAGTATGAGAGGACTCTACAATGAGCAGTTCTTC.

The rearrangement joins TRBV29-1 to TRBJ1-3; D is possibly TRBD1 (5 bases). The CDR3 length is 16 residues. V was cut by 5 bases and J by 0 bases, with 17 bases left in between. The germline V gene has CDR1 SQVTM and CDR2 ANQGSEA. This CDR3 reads CSVILPGENSGNTIYF. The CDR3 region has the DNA TGCAGCGTTATCCTCCCGGGGGAGAACTCTGGAAACACCATATATTTT.

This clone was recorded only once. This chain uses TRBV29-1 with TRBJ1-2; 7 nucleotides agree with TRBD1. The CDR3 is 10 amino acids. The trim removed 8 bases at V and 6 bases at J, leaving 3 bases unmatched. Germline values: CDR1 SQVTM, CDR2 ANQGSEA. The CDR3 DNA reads TGCAGCCCTGGACAGGATGGCTACACCTTC. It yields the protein CSPGQDGYTF.

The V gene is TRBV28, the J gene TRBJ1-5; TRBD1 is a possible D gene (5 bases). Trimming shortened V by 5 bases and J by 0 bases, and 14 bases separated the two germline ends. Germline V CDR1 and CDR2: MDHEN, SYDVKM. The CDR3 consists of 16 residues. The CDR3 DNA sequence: TGTGCCAGCAGTAGGAGGGGCCGTCATAGCAATCAGCCCCAGCATTTT. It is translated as CASSRRGRHSNQPQHF.

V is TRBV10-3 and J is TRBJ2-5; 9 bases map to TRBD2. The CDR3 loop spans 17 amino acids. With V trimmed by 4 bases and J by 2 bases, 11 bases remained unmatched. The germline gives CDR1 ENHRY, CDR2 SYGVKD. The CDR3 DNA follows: TGTGCCATCAGTGCGGTTAGCGGGAGTGCCAGTCAAGAGACCCAGTACTTC. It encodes CAISAVSGSASQETQYF.

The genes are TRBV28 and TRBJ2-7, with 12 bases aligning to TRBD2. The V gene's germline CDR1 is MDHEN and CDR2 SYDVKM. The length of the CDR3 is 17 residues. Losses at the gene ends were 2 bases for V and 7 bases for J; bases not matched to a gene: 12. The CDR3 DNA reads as TGTGCCAGCAGTTTAAGGGCGACTAGCGGGAGTGGTTGGGAGCAGTACTTC. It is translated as CASSLRATSGSGWEQYF.